This T cell receptor beta chain emerged from a study of cytomegalovirus exposure and HLA in healthy donors. PCR was performed using 60 Vbeta and 13 Jbeta primers. Here immunoSEQ multiplex PCR was the method, and the copy in TCRdb shows in-frame clones only, minus some. The data show some 100,000 clones, around 80% seen once. Germline V lookup: CDR1 SGHDT, CDR2 YYEEEE. V gave up 7 bases and J gave up 6 bases; unmatched junction bases: 7. The CDR3 extends over 12 amino acids. The sequence came from a male donor in good health and CMV-seropositive. Sequencing used PBMCs. The chain carries TRBV5-6 and TRBJ2-7; 7 nucleotides agree with TRBD1. Here the CDR3 reads CASAWDRGEQYF. CDR3 sequence (DNA): TGTGCCAGCGCCTGGGACAGAGGCGAGCAGTACTTC.